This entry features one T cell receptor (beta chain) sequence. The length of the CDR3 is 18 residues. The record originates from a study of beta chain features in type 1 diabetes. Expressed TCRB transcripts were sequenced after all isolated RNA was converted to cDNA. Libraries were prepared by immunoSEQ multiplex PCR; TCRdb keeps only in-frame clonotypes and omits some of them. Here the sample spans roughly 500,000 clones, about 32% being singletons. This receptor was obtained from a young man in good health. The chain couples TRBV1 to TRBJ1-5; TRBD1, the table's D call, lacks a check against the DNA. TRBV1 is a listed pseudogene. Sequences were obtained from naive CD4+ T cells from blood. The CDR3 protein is CTSSQLSPGFHSNQPQHF. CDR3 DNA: TGCACCAGCAGCCAATTGAGTCCAGGGTTCCATAGCAATCAGCCCCAGCATTTT.